A selection of T cell receptor beta chains follows, all from one sample in a study of response to subunit inactivated influenza vaccine. Via MiXCR, TCRdb re-called the RT-PCR reads, giving one row per CDR3 protein. This table holds 650,000 to 850,000 distinct CDR3 sequences, about 15% found once. Source: PBMCs from blood, taken 14 to 15 days before vaccination. Receptor source: a man in his fifties or sixties who received an inactivated influenza vaccine. CDR3s include the opening cysteine and the closing phenylalanine or tryptophan. Fields, in order: D gene, clone size, J gene, V gene, CDR3 DNA, CDR3 protein. The D gene is left open where the match is weak. Clone sizes are given selectively: once, few, many, or a class where the clone is expanded.

TRBD2	few	TRBJ2-7	TRBV15	TGTGCCACCAGCAGAGATGCGGGGGGCTACGAGCAGTACTTC	CATSRDAGGYEQYF
TRBD1	few	TRBJ1-1	TRBV20-1	TGCAGTGCTCAAGGACAGGGTCGGCTTCTAGCTCCTGAAGCTTTCTTT	CSAQGQGRLLAPEAFF
-	-	TRBJ1-6	TRBV15	TGTGCCACCAGCAGAGATAGTAGATCTTATTCACCCCTCCACTTT	CATSRDSRSYSPLHF
-	-	TRBJ1-1	TRBV5-1	TGCGCCAGCAGCTTGGGCGTGAGGAAGCAGAACACTGAAGCTTTCTTT	CASSLGVRKQNTEAFF
-	once	TRBJ2-6	TRBV12-3/TRBV12-4	TGTGCCATCAGTTTATTACATCTATGGTCTGGGGCTGGGGCCAACGTCCTGACTTTC	CAISLLHLWSGAGANVLTF
TRBD1	few	TRBJ1-5	TRBV12-3/TRBV12-4	TGTGCCAGCAGGAAGGGAGGACAGGGTTCCTATCAGCCCCAGCATTTT	CASRKGGQGSYQPQHF
TRBD2	few	TRBJ2-7	TRBV6-5	TGTGCCAGCAGTTACTCGAGTGCCCCGGGTGGCGGGAGTAGGCGCGAGCAGTACTTC	CASSYSSAPGGGSRREQYF
TRBD2	few	TRBJ2-1	TRBV7-2	TGTGCCAGCAGCGCGGGACTAGCACAGTTCTTC	CASSAGLAQFF
TRBD1	few	TRBJ2-2	TRBV28	TGTGCCAGCAGTTTAGAGGGGGCGCCCACCGGGGAGCTGTTTTTT	CASSLEGAPTGELFF
-	-	TRBJ2-7	TRBV19	TGTGCCAGTAGTATGGGGGAAACCTACGAGCAGTACTTC	CASSMGETYEQYF
TRBD1	few	TRBJ2-6	TRBV19	TGTGCCAGTAGTATAGACCGCACAGGGGCTGGGGCCAACGTCCTGACTTTC	CASSIDRTGAGANVLTF
TRBD2	-	TRBJ2-1	TRBV7-9	TGTGCCAGCAGCCCCCGGACTAGCGGGAGTTTGAATGAGCAGTTCTTC	CASSPRTSGSLNEQFF
-	-	TRBJ2-7	TRBV20-1	TGCAGTGCCATAGGACAGAACCTTTACGAGCAGTACTTC	CSAIGQNLYEQYF
-	many	TRBJ2-7	TRBV6-6	TGTGCCTCACAGGGCAGGGTCTCCTACGAGCAGTACTTC	CASQGRVSYEQYF
TRBD2	many	TRBJ2-5	TRBV6-1	TGTGCCAGCAACTCACTAGCGGGAGGGTGGGAGACCCAGTACTTC	CASNSLAGGWETQYF